This entry describes one T cell receptor beta chain. This clone's antigen is unknown. The sample holds no much larger clone one base away, and base qualities are not on file. This entry comes from a study of control samples from healthy donors and cancer patients (dated by TCRdb to about 2020). Receptor libraries were prepared by the immunoSEQ multiplex PCR assay. Held by TCRdb, this immuneACCESS table contains in-frame sequences only and omits some clones. Under half of the omission traces to an unresolved V gene where checked; the cause of the rest is unknown. The sample profile shows approximately 71,000 clones; around 92% of them were found once. Clones ranked in the top ten supply about a fifth of the sample. The sequence derives from a man aged 55 to 70 with lung cancer. The specimen was PBMCs.

CDR3 region: CASSLRGGYNEQFF. The DNA sequence reads TGTGCCAGCAGCTTGCGGGGGGGCTATAATGAGCAGTTCTTC. The V and J genes are TRBV11-2 and TRBJ2-1; TRBD2 matches 9 bases in the middle. For this chain, trimming is 3 bases at the V end and 7 bases at the J end, and the number of junction bases without a gene match is 4. Per the germline V gene, SGHAT is the CDR1 and FQNNGV is the CDR2. The CDR3, from cysteine to phenylalanine, totals 14 residues. The only DNA kept is the CDR3, 42 bases in frame from the first base.